Listed below are T cell receptor beta chains from one sample, sequenced in a study of shared clonotypes between healthy human individuals. TCRdb keeps only in-frame clones here, not all; method: immunoSEQ multiplex PCR. The sample consists of about 2.2 million clones, around 95% of them appearing once. The sample was naive CD8+ T cells from PBMCs. The receptor source for this set is a man between 18 and 35 years old in good health. Some clones in this sample may be carry-over from other donors' samples. CDR3s include the opening cysteine and the closing phenylalanine or tryptophan. D genes are given only for firm matches. Expanded clones get a size class; other rows say once, few or many, or leave the size out.

j_call v_call clone_size cdr3_length d_call cdr3_nt cdr3_aa
TRBJ1-2 TRBV6-6 once 13 - TGTGCCAGCAGGGATGAATACTCGGGAGGCTACACCTTC CASRDEYSGGYTF
TRBJ2-7 TRBV20-1 - 11 - TGCAGTGCTAGGGGGACCGGAGAGCAGTACTTC CSARGTGEQYF
TRBJ2-7 TRBV5-6 once 12 - TGTGCCAGCAGCTTGACCAGGGTCGAGCAGTACTTC CASSLTRVEQYF
TRBJ2-7 TRBV29-1 - 12 TRBD2 TGCAGCGTCCCAGCGGGAGCCGCCGAGCAGTACTTC CSVPAGAAEQYF
TRBJ2-1 TRBV5-1 few 17 TRBD2 TGCGCCAGCAGCCCGGGACTAGCGGGAGCTTCCTACAATGAGCAGTTCTTC CASSPGLAGASYNEQFF
TRBJ1-1 TRBV6-6 - 14 - TGTGCCAGCAGTTACTCAAGGCGGAACACTGAAGCTTTCTTT CASSYSRRNTEAFF
TRBJ2-1 TRBV4-1 - 15 - TGCGCCAGCAGCCAAGGAGACTTCGCATACAATGAGCAGTTCTTC CASSQGDFAYNEQFF
TRBJ2-5 TRBV6-6 few 16 - TGTGCCAGCAGTTACGAGGGAAGTTATAGGGGAGAGACCCAGTACTTC CASSYEGSYRGETQYF
TRBJ2-3 TRBV11-1 - 15 TRBD1 TGTGCCAGCACCCCGGGACAGGGACTAACAGATACGCAGTATTTT CASTPGQGLTDTQYF
TRBJ1-1 TRBV6-6 - 11 - TGTGCCAGCAGTTCCTACACTGAAGCTTTCTTT CASSSYTEAFF
TRBJ2-2 TRBV9 - 16 TRBD2 TGTGCCAGCAGCGTCGGCGGGAGGTCCCACGCCGGGGAGCTGTTTTTT CASSVGGRSHAGELFF
TRBJ2-5 TRBV28 - 14 - TGTGCCAGCAGATATGGTAGGGTTCAAGAGACCCAGTACTTC CASRYGRVQETQYF